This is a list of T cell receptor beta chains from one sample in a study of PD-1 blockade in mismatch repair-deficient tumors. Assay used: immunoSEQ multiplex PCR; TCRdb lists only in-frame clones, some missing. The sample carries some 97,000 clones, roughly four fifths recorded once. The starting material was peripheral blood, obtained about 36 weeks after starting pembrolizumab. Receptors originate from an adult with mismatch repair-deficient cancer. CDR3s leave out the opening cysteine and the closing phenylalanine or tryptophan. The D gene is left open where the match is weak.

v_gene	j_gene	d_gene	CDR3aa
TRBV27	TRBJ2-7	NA	ASSLSVEYRYEQY
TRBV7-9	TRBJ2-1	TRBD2	ASSPRLAGQKGNEQF
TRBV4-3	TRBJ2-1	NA	ASSQERRQGPYNEQF
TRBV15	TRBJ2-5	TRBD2	ATSRTSGREETQY
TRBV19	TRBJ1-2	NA	ASSMGRGNGNYGYT
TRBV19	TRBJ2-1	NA	ASSINLEQF
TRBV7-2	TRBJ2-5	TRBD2	ASSLRAGEGTQY
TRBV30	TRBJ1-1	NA	AWSVRLDHEAF
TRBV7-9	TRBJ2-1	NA	ASSLEGHRYNEQF
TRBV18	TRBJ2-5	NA	ASSQGETQY
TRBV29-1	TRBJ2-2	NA	SVEAGGTGELF
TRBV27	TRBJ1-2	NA	ASSPEGGIYYGYT
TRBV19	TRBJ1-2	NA	ASCIPGLSNYGYT
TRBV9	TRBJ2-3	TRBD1	ASSPYGTGTDTQY
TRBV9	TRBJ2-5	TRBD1	ASSAGTGKQETQY
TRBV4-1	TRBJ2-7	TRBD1	ASSQRQGKGYEQY
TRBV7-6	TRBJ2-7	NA	ASSPDGTAYEQY
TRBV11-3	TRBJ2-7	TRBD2	ASSPGQGAGGGEQY
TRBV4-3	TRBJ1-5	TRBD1	ASSLYRGSNQPQH
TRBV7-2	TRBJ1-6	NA	ASSLGPWGGNSPLH
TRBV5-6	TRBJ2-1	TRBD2	ASSLALLAGGMGYNEQF
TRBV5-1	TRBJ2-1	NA	ASSLNNYNEQF
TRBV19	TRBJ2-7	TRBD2	ASSRPGGYEQY
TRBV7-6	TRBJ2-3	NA	ASSLAGSGPTDTQY
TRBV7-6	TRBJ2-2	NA	ASSLDAGRNTGELF
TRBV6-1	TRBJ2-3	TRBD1	ASSGATGVSADTQY
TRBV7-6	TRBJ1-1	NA	ASSPPVNTEAF
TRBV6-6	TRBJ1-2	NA	ASSFPGLHYT
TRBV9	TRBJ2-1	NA	ASSVIAGTDTEQF
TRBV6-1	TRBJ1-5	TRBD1	ASTGQGLNQPQH
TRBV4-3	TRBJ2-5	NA	ASSQSYVRETQY
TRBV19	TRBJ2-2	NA	ASSTGRVTGELF
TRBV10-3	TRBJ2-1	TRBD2	AISEASSGNYNEQF
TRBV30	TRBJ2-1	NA	AWSKSLGGPQF
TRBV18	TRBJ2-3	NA	ATHSSGTTDTQY
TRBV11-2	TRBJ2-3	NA	ASSLKDTQY
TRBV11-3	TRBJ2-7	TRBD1	ASSLSGTGVYEQY
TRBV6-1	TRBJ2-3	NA	ASKVGSVTTDTQY
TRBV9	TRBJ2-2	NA	ASSPGLRPNTGELF
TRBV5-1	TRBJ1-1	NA	ASSLADVPTPNTEAF
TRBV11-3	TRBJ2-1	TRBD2	ASSLGSASGSSRDNEQF
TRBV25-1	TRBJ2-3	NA	ASSVSRGHTQY
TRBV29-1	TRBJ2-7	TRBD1	SVLPTGAYEQY
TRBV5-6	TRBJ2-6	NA	ASKKRSGANVLT
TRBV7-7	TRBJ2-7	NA	ASSQGAASSYEQY
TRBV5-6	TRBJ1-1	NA	ASSQNPGLNTEAF
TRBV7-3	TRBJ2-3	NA	ASSLTMAGDTQY
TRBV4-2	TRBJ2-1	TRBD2	ASSRERLAGAYNEQF
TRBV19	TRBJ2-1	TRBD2	ASSIALLAGGNNEQF